The 16 T cell receptor beta chains below come from one sample, sequenced in a study of T-cell memory formation after mild COVID-19. MiXCR, applied by TCRdb to the 5' RACE reads, yields one record per CDR3 protein. The sample has 80,000 to 95,000 distinct CDR3 sequences, roughly 25% seen once. Sequenced input: PBMCs or a T cell subset sorted from them (not recorded which). These receptors all come from a man between 18 and 29 years old who had mild COVID-19 (a few samples of this study predate the infection). Cell type and time point are not known.

The chain links TRBV7-9 to TRBJ2-7, with 9 positions matching TRBD1. In germline, CDR1 is SEHNR, CDR2 FQNEAQ (reference sequence). V dropped 5 bases and J dropped 3; count of bases not matched to a gene: 8. The CDR3 runs to 15 residues. The CDR3 reads CASSPGTGLVYEQYF. CDR3 sequence (DNA): TGTGCCAGCAGCCCCGGGACAGGGTTAGTCTACGAGCAGTACTTC.

This clonotype was counted only a few times. J is TRBJ2-1 and V is TRBV27; 7 positions match TRBD2. Germline assignment: CDR1 MNHEY and CDR2 SMNVEV (reference sequence). This CDR3 spans 14 amino acids. After removal of 2 bases from V and 9 bases from J, the junction contained 7 bases not matched to a gene. The CDR3 DNA sequence: TGTGCCAGCAGTTTAGGGGGGGTGTATGGTGAGCAGTTCTTC. Encoded protein: CASSLGGVYGEQFF.

The chain carries TRBV5-4 and TRBJ2-1, with 12 bases aligning to TRBD2. The V gene end was trimmed by 5 bases and the J gene end by 8 bases; junction bases not matched to a gene: 5. The CDR3 has 14 residues. Germline CDR1 SGHNT, CDR2 YYREEE (reference sequence). The chain's CDR3 is CASSTSGGRDEQFF. In nucleotides, the CDR3 is TGTGCCAGCAGTACTAGCGGGGGGAGGGATGAGCAGTTCTTC. Looking up the rest from reference TRBV5-4 and TRBJ2-1 gives the full variable domain: ETGVTQSPTHLIKTRGQQVTLRCSSQSGHNTVSWYQQALGQGPQFIFQYYREEENGRGNFPPRFSGLQFPNYSSELNVNALELDDSALYLCASSTSGGRDEQFFGPGTRLTVL.

The rearrangement joins TRBV7-3 to TRBJ2-5; 8 positions match TRBD2. From germline, CDR1 is SGHTA and CDR2 FQGTGA. Trimming took 1 base from V and 5 from J; bases not matched to a gene: 0. This CDR3 has 13 amino acids. For the CDR3, the DNA is TGTGCCAGCAGCTTAAGCGGGAGGGAGACCCAGTACTTC. Protein: CASSLSGRETQYF.

The rearrangement uses TRBV4-2 and TRBJ1-2; no reliable D call. V was trimmed by 7 bases and J by 3 bases, leaving 12 bases between them. The CDR3 has 13 amino acids. The germline CDR1 and CDR2 sequences are LGHNA and YNFKEQ. The CDR3 nucleotides are TGTGCCAGCAAGGGCAGCTCCTACTATGGCTACACCTTC. Its protein is CASKGSSYYGYTF.

In this sample, this clonotype turned up a few times. The V gene is TRBV4-1, the J gene TRBJ2-7; D not resolved. V was clipped by 0 bases and J by 2 bases, with 5 bases between them. The length of the CDR3 is 13 residues. The germline V gene encodes CDR1 MGHRA and CDR2 YSYEKL. The CDR3 nucleotides are TGCGCCAGCAGCCAAGAAGGACCCTACGAGCAGTACTTC. This encodes CASSQEGPYEQYF.

V gene TRBV11-2 combines with J gene TRBJ2-1, with D unresolved. V gave up 5 bases and J gave up 7 bases, with 9 bases separating them. Germline V CDR1 and CDR2: SGHAT, FQNNGV. The CDR3 has 12 amino acids. Here the CDR3 reads CASSAQANEQFF. The CDR3 DNA sequence: TGTGCCAGCAGCGCGCAGGCGAATGAGCAGTTCTTC.

The chain is built from TRBV4-3 and TRBJ1-4; a weak D match, TRBD1 (5 bases). This CDR3 comprises 20 residues. Germline assignment: CDR1 LGHNA and CDR2 YSLEER. Deletions cut 1 base from V and 3 bases from J, with 24 bases between. The DNA for the CDR3 is TGCGCCAGCAGCCAAGGGCGCCGGGGACCCGAACTTCCCCCTAATGAAAAACTGTTTTTT. Its translation: CASSQGRRGPELPPNEKLFF.

In this sample, this clonotype turned up a few times. The chain links TRBV5-1 to TRBJ1-1, with D tentatively TRBD1 (5 bases). CDR1 is SGHRS and CDR2 is YFSETQ in the germline V gene. The germline V and J ends were trimmed by 3 bases and 1 base, with 10 bases remaining between them. CDR3 length: 14 residues. The CDR3 DNA sequence: TGCGCCAGCAGCTGGGGGATGGGGAACACTGAAGCTTTCTTT. Translating gives CASSWGMGNTEAFF.

The chain employs TRBV9 and TRBJ2-1; 9 bases line up with TRBD2. The germline V gene has CDR1 SGDLS and CDR2 YYNGEE. This CDR3 region has 15 residues. Unmatched junction bases numbered 5, after V lost 2 bases and J lost 5 bases. CDR3 sequence (DNA): TGTGCCAGCAGCGTGAGCGGGGGGCCGCACAATGAGCAGTTCTTC. Residues: CASSVSGGPHNEQFF.

This chain connects TRBV7-6 to TRBJ2-1; either TRBD1 or TRBD2 may fit D (6 bases each). V was pared by 10 bases and J by 3 bases, with 16 bases between. Germline V gene data show CDR1 as SGHVS and CDR2 as FNYEAQ. The CDR3 covers 14 residues. In DNA form, the CDR3 reads TGTGCCACCGGGGGCTACTCAAACTACAATGAGCAGTTCTTC. Amino acids: CATGGYSNYNEQFF.

The V and J genes are TRBV4-1 and TRBJ2-1; D uncertain. The CDR3 is made up of 15 amino acids. Per germline, CDR1 MGHRA and CDR2 YSYEKL. Trimming removed 1 base at V and 9 bases at J, with 16 bases between. The CDR3 protein is CASSQVRGRRFEQFF. CDR3 bases: TGCGCCAGCAGCCAAGTCCGAGGCCGCCGGTTTGAGCAGTTCTTC.

This chain uses TRBV20-1 with TRBJ2-3, with a possible D match to TRBD2 (6 bases). CDR1 is DFQATT and CDR2 is SNEGSKA in the germline V gene (reference sequence). The V and J ends lost 5 bases and 1 base respectively, with 16 bases between them. There are 15 residues in the CDR3. The CDR3 DNA follows: TGCAGTGCTCCCCCAAGCGCGGGGCGCACAGATACGCAGTATTTT. This encodes CSAPPSAGRTDTQYF.

This clonotype has only a few counts. One end of the junction fails to match germline, which may point to a read error. V usage is TRBV10-3 and J usage is TRBJ1-3; D is undetermined. The CDR3 runs to 15 residues. Germline assignment: CDR1 ENHRY and CDR2 SYGVKD. The CDR3 DNA follows: TGTGCCATCAGTGAGTTCGGCCCTCCTGGGAACACCATATATTTT. Its protein product is CAISEFGPPGNTIYF.

V is TRBV4-3 and J is TRBJ1-1; unclear D gene. Germline CDR1 is LGHNA and CDR2 is YSLEER. Between the trimmed V and J ends, which lost 0 bases and 10 bases, there was a span of 15 bases. This CDR3 has 14 amino acids. The CDR3 is CASSQDSSGASAFF. CDR3 nucleotides: TGCGCCAGCAGCCAAGATTCTAGTGGAGCGTCAGCTTTCTTT.

V usage is TRBV20-1 and J usage is TRBJ1-2; no clear D. Trimming took off 2 bases at V and 1 base at J, with 8 bases between the two ends. There are 13 residues in the CDR3. Germline assignment: CDR1 DFQATT and CDR2 SNEGSKA (reference sequence). In DNA, the CDR3 is TGCAGTGCTAGATTGCCAGATAACTATGGCTACACCTTC. Its translation is CSARLPDNYGYTF.